The source of this TCR beta chain is a study of blood T cell repertoires in COVID-19. About the research overall: Sites across the United States, Italy and Spain contributed samples from acute and convalescent COVID-19. The analysed material was cDNA or gDNA that came from T cells, B-cell-depleted T cells, or PBMCs.

This CDR3 is built from 15 residues. Germline CDR1 ENHRY, CDR2 SYGVKD. Trimming at V came to 6 bases and at J to 9 bases, leaving 13 bases not matched to a gene. This clone was observed once. Authors' data handling: For nucleated cells, counts were estimated from reference gene primer amplification. Using immunoSEQ multiplex PCR, the repertoire was profiled, and TCRdb retains in-frame clones only, with some absent. V and J calls and clone size follow that table, whereas D and trimming were derived from the DNA. The repertoire holds 380,000 or so clones, with about 80% as singletons. This TCR came from a human donor with acute or convalescent COVID-19. The donor label of this sample is uncertain. The gene calls are TRBV10-3 and TRBJ2-7; TRBD1 aligns across 11 bases. The material sequenced was peripheral blood. The CDR3 loop reads CAISEYPGQGAGQYF. CDR3 sequence (DNA): TGTGCCATCAGCGAATACCCCGGACAGGGGGCTGGGCAGTACTTC.